One and the same sample provided the 30 T cell receptor beta chains below, sequenced in a study of regulatory T cells in long-lasting Graves disease. iRepertoire HTBI primers and Arm-PCR of CDR3 regions built TCR beta libraries. One entry per CDR3 protein results from TCRdb running MiXCR on the multiplex PCR reads. The table shows roughly 450,000 distinct CDR3 sequences, with 20% to 25% occurring only once. Time point described: persistent/refractory GD, antithyroid drugs over 5 years with positive TRAb. From PBMCs, RNA was extracted and then used to make the TCR library. The source material was peripheral blood mononuclear cells (PBMCs), sampled when the disease was refractory, from a patient treated with antithyroid drugs. These receptors were obtained from a female donor with Graves disease.

V gene TRBV6-1 combines with J gene TRBJ1-1; possibly TRBD1 for D (5 bases). Germline loops: CDR1 MNHNS, CDR2 SASEGT. Trimming removed 8 bases at V and 4 bases at J, with 20 bases between. This CDR3 spans 15 amino acids. In DNA form, the CDR3 reads TGTGCCAGCCAATTTAAATCGGGGGGTGGCACTGAAGCTTTCTTT. It yields the protein CASQFKSGGGTEAFF.

The chain carries TRBV2 and TRBJ2-3; D might be TRBD2 (6 bases). Germline V gene lookup returns CDR1 SNHLY and CDR2 FYNNEI. Trimming pared 3 bases from V and 5 bases from J, leaving 12 bases between. CDR3 length: 14 amino acids. CDR3 in amino acids: CASSDVGRGDTQYF. CDR3 nucleotide sequence: TGTGCCAGCAGTGACGTCGGGAGAGGAGATACGCAGTATTTT.

The chain's CDR3 is CASSVEGHGELFF. Here the CDR3 DNA reads TGTGCCAGCAGCGTAGAGGGGCACGGGGAGCTGTTTTTT. This chain uses TRBV9 with TRBJ2-2; D is possibly TRBD1 (5 bases). The CDR3 consists of 13 residues. Germline V gene data show CDR1 as SGDLS and CDR2 as YYNGEE. The V end was cut by 0 bases, the J end by 7 bases, with 7 bases between.

V is TRBV29-1 and J is TRBJ1-1; possibly TRBD1 for D (5 bases). This CDR3 is built from 11 residues. V lost 7 bases and J 3 bases, leaving 9 bases between the germline ends. CDR1 is SQVTM, CDR2 ANQGSEA, per germline. Written as DNA, the CDR3 is TGCAGCGACCGGGGGGACACTGAAGCTTTCTTT. Protein sequence: CSDRGDTEAFF.

There are a few counts of this clonotype. The CDR3 DNA follows: TGTGCCAGCAGTGCGAGGGGGTCGACAGAGGAAGGCAATCAGCCCCAGCATTTT. This sequence encodes CASSARGSTEEGNQPQHF. The chain uses TRBV25-1 and TRBJ1-5, with TRBD1 as a possible D gene (6 bases). Germline-derived CDR1 and CDR2 are MGHDK and SYGVNS. Trimming stripped 4 bases from V and 2 bases from J, with 21 bases between. CDR3 length: 18 amino acids.

The chain joins TRBV7-9 to TRBJ1-4; D is unclear. Trimming removed 5 bases at V and 7 bases at J, with 11 bases between. CDR1 and CDR2 from the germline V gene are SEHNR and FQNEAQ (reference sequence). The CDR3 spans 13 residues. The DNA for the CDR3 is TGTGCCAGCAGCCCCGTCCTGGCTGAAAAACTGTTTTTT. Its protein is CASSPVLAEKLFF.

This clonotype was counted between two and nine times. V gene TRBV15 combines with J gene TRBJ2-7, with 9 positions matching TRBD2. CDR3 size: 15 residues. V dropped 3 bases and J dropped 6; count of bases not matched to a gene: 9. The V gene's germline CDR1 is LNHNV and CDR2 YYDKDF (reference sequence). The CDR3 region has the DNA TGTGCCACCAGCAGTGGTCGCGGGAGGGCCCGCGAGCAGTACTTC. Translation gives CATSSGRGRAREQYF.

The sample holds many counts of this clonotype. The rearrangement joins TRBV11-2 to TRBJ1-2; D not resolved. Trimming took 4 bases from V and 6 from J, leaving 21 bases between them. From germline, CDR1 is SGHAT and CDR2 FQNNGV. CDR3 length: 16 amino acids. The CDR3 protein is CASSSTSGPWRNGYTF. Here the CDR3 DNA reads TGTGCCAGCAGCTCAACTAGCGGCCCTTGGCGTAATGGCTACACCTTC.

This clonotype was found many times. J is TRBJ1-2 and V is TRBV30; TRBD1 might be the D (5 bases). The CDR3 extends over 14 amino acids. CDR1 GTSNPN and CDR2 SVGIG come from the germline V gene (reference sequence). Trimming removed 5 bases at V and 2 bases at J, with 15 bases between. For the CDR3, the DNA is TGTGCCTGGTACAATTTAGGGGACAACTATGGCTACACCTTC. This translates into CAWYNLGDNYGYTF.

In this sample, this clonotype turned up a few times. The genes are TRBV5-6 and TRBJ2-4, with a possible D match to TRBD2 (6 bases). The V gene lost 7 bases and the J gene lost 0 bases, with 14 bases spanning the gap. Germline CDR1 SGHDT, CDR2 YYEEEE. This CDR3 is 15 amino acids long. CDR3: CASGLRELAKNIQYF. The CDR3 DNA reads as TGTGCCAGCGGCCTTCGGGAGCTAGCCAAAAACATTCAGTACTTC.

This clonotype showed up just a few times. J is TRBJ2-7 and V is TRBV18, with no clear D. Germline V gene data show CDR1 as KGHSH and CDR2 as LQKENI. The ends were cut back, 3 bases at V and 7 bases at J, with 10 bases in the middle. CDR3 size: 12 residues. The CDR3: CASSPQVGEQYF. As DNA, the CDR3 is TGTGCCAGCTCACCCCAAGTGGGTGAGCAGTACTTC.

This clonotype has only a few counts. The chain recombines TRBV19 with TRBJ1-2; unclear D gene. The germline V and J ends were trimmed by 7 bases and 2 bases, with 11 bases remaining between them. The CDR3 is 13 amino acids. Germline V gene data show CDR1 as LNHDA and CDR2 as SQIVND (reference sequence). CDR3 region: CASKRDSNYGYTF. CDR3 nucleotides: TGTGCCAGTAAGAGAGACTCCAACTATGGCTACACCTTC.

In this sample, this clonotype turned up a few times. The rearrangement uses TRBV7-2 and TRBJ1-1, with D possibly matching TRBD1 (6 bases). The CDR3 has 14 residues. CDR1 and CDR2 (germline): SGHTA, FQGNSA. Trimming pared 6 bases from V and 0 bases from J, leaving 11 bases between. CDR3 sequence reads: CASRGGGMNTEAFF. The DNA of the CDR3 is TGTGCCAGCAGGGGAGGGGGTATGAACACTGAAGCTTTCTTT.

This clonotype was counted many times. This chain joins TRBV11-2 and TRBJ1-2; TRBD1 might be the D (5 bases). Germline-derived CDR1 and CDR2 are SGHAT and FQNNGV. Trimming took 2 bases from V and 8 from J, leaving 21 bases between them. The CDR3 runs to 16 residues. The CDR3 sequence is CASSLSRGPKDGGYTF. The CDR3 DNA sequence: TGTGCCAGCAGCTTATCCCGGGGACCCAAAGATGGAGGCTACACCTTC. The whole variable domain, filled in from reference TRBV11-2 and TRBJ1-2, reads EAGVAQSPRYKIIEKRQSVAFWCNPISGHATLYWYQQILGQGPKLLIQFQNNGVVDDSQLPKDRFSAERLKGVDSTLKIQPAKLEDSAVYLCASSLSRGPKDGGYTFGSGTRLTVV.

V is TRBV6-1 and J is TRBJ2-7; TRBD2 aligns across 10 bases. J was trimmed by 0 bases and V by 5 bases; bases with no gene match: 7. Germline CDR1 MNHNS, CDR2 SASEGT. The CDR3 is 16 residues long. The CDR3 region is CASSTGTSDPSYEQYF. In nucleotides, the CDR3 is TGTGCCAGCAGTACTGGGACTAGCGACCCCTCCTACGAGCAGTACTTC.

Many counts were recorded for this clonotype. This chain links TRBV6-1 with TRBJ1-2, with D possibly matching TRBD1 (6 bases). Germline values: CDR1 MNHNS, CDR2 SASEGT. This CDR3 contains 15 residues. V was trimmed by 6 bases and J by 8 bases, leaving 22 bases between them. The DNA for the CDR3 is TGTGCCAGCAGCTCCGTGGGGGCGGCCAGTCAGGGCTACACCTTC. It specifies CASSSVGAASQGYTF.

This clonotype was detected only a few times. This chain links TRBV7-8 with TRBJ2-7, with D possibly called TRBD1 or TRBD2 (5 bases each). The V end lost 4 bases, the J end lost 2 bases, and 12 bases lay between the germline ends. Germline CDR1 is SGHVS and CDR2 is FQNEAQ. The CDR3 has 14 residues. The CDR3 DNA reads as TGTGCCAGCAGCTCTAGAGGGGACCCCTACGAGCAGTACTTC. Translation: CASSSRGDPYEQYF.

A few counts support this clonotype. The genes are TRBV7-2 and TRBJ1-2, with D perhaps matching TRBD1 (5 bases). Trimming took 1 base from V and 4 from J, leaving 7 bases between them. This CDR3 spans 13 amino acids. Germline CDR1 is SGHTA and CDR2 is FQGNSA. The CDR3 coding sequence is TGTGCCAGCAGCTTAGGCAGGGCCTATGGCTACACCTTC. Its translation is CASSLGRAYGYTF.

This chain uses TRBV25-1 with TRBJ1-6; 9 bases fit TRBD1. Germline CDR1 is MGHDK and CDR2 is SYGVNS. V shed 3 bases, J shed 6 bases, and the junction held 3 bases outside the gene matches. This CDR3 spans 15 amino acids. DNA of the CDR3: TGTGCCAGCAGTGACCCGACAGGGGGTAATTCACCCCTCCACTTT. Translation gives CASSDPTGGNSPLHF.

This clonotype was picked up many times. The chain employs TRBV7-2 and TRBJ2-2; a possible D gene is TRBD2 (5 bases). V was clipped by 4 bases and J by 1 base, with 13 bases between them. The CDR3 is made up of 16 amino acids. Germline CDR1 is SGHTA and CDR2 is FQGNSA. The CDR3 is CASSSIGLMNTGELFF. CDR3 sequence (DNA): TGTGCCAGCAGCTCCATTGGACTTATGAACACCGGGGAGCTGTTTTTT.

In its sample, this clonotype was seen many times. The V and J genes are TRBV28 and TRBJ2-7; a weak D match, TRBD1 (5 bases). Germline V gene lookup returns CDR1 MDHEN and CDR2 SYDVKM. V shed 5 bases and J shed 1 base, with 15 bases lying between them. The CDR3 is 15 amino acids. The CDR3 sequence is CASSRDSVRSYEQYF. CDR3 coding DNA: TGTGCCAGCAGTCGAGACAGTGTCAGGTCCTACGAGCAGTACTTC. Looking up the rest from reference TRBV28 and TRBJ2-7 gives the full variable domain: DVKVTQSSRYLVKRTGEKVFLECVQDMDHENMFWYRQDPGLGLRLIYFSYDVKMKEKGDIPEGYSVSREKKERFSLILESASTNQTSMYLCASSRDSVRSYEQYFGPGTRLTVT.

V and J are TRBV30 and TRBJ1-4; 10 nucleotides align to TRBD1. V lost 2 bases and J lost 7; bases outside the gene matches: 4. Germline V gene data show CDR1 as GTSNPN and CDR2 as SVGIG (reference sequence). The CDR3 length is 14 residues. Here the CDR3 DNA reads TGTGCCTGGAGTAGGGGACAGGGGACTGAAAAACTGTTTTTT. This encodes CAWSRGQGTEKLFF.

This clonotype was observed a single time. This sequence is one base from a far larger clone and is likely a read error. The rearrangement uses TRBV5-5 and TRBJ2-5; 11 bases align to TRBD1. The CDR3 sequence is 15 residues long. Germline CDR1 and CDR2: SGHKS and YYEKEE (reference sequence). The trim removed 9 bases at V and 5 bases at J, leaving 12 bases unmatched. The CDR3 loop reads CANPRDRGARETQYF. CDR3 coding DNA: TGTGCCAACCCGAGGGACAGGGGGGCTCGGGAGACCCAGTACTTC. Filled out from reference TRBV5-5 and TRBJ2-5, the complete variable domain reads DAGVTQSPTHLIKTRGQQVTLRCSPISGHKSVSWYQQVLGQGPQFIFQYYEKEERGRGNFPDRFSARQFPNYSSELNVNALLLGDSALYLCANPRDRGARETQYFGPGTRLLVL.

The rearrangement joins TRBV20-1 to TRBJ1-5; D call uncertain. Germline assignment: CDR1 DFQATT and CDR2 SNEGSKA (reference sequence). Trimming pared 5 bases from V and 4 bases from J, leaving 18 bases between. The CDR3 contains 15 residues. Here the CDR3 reads CSAAIDGEENQPQHF. Here the CDR3 DNA reads TGCAGTGCTGCTATCGATGGGGAGGAAAATCAGCCCCAGCATTTT.

The chain is built from TRBV20-1 and TRBJ1-2, with 7 bases that match TRBD1. The CDR3 spans 13 residues. The V segment lost 4 bases and the J segment 1 base; nucleotides outside the gene matches: 3. Germline CDR1 DFQATT, CDR2 SNEGSKA (reference sequence). This chain's CDR3 is CSATTGINYGYTF. The CDR3 nucleotides are TGCAGTGCTACGACAGGGATTAACTATGGCTACACCTTC.

A few counts support this clonotype. The chain links TRBV3-1 to TRBJ2-5; D might be TRBD2 (6 bases). Germline values: CDR1 LGHDT, CDR2 YNNKEL (reference sequence). This CDR3 is built from 14 residues. Trimming stripped 4 bases from V and 3 bases from J, with 12 bases between. The CDR3 loop reads CASSPRGGEETQYF. In DNA, the CDR3 is TGTGCCAGCAGCCCACGAGGAGGGGAAGAGACCCAGTACTTC.

The table lists this clonotype with many counts. The rearrangement links TRBV20-1 to TRBJ2-5; a weak D match, TRBD2 (5 bases). In germline, CDR1 is DFQATT, CDR2 SNEGSKA (reference sequence). This CDR3 is built from 16 residues. V lost 4 bases and J 5 bases, leaving 23 bases between the germline ends. The DNA of the CDR3 is TGCAGTGCTAATGGAGCCCGACACCCCTCGGGGGAGACCCAGTACTTC. Translating gives CSANGARHPSGETQYF.

This clonotype appeared many times. The J gene is TRBJ1-1, the V gene TRBV5-6; possibly TRBD1 for D (5 bases). The CDR3 loop spans 11 amino acids. The V end lost 2 bases, the J end lost 6 bases, and 5 bases lay between the germline ends. Germline V gene lookup returns CDR1 SGHDT and CDR2 YYEEEE. The CDR3 DNA reads as TGTGCCAGCAGCTTAGGGGCTGAAGCTTTCTTT. As protein: CASSLGAEAFF. The variable domain in full, with the rest retrieved from reference TRBV5-6 and TRBJ1-1, is DAGVTQSPTHLIKTRGQQVTLRCSPKSGHDTVSWYQQALGQGPQFIFQYYEEEERQRGNFPDRFSGHQFPNYSSELNVNALLLGDSALYLCASSLGAEAFFGQGTRLTVV.

This chain links TRBV2 with TRBJ1-3, with a possible D match to TRBD1 (5 bases). Germline values: CDR1 SNHLY, CDR2 FYNNEI. V lost 2 bases and J 7 bases, leaving 15 bases between the germline ends. The CDR3 loop spans 15 amino acids. The CDR3 DNA follows: TGTGCCAGCAGTGAAAGGGACCTCCCCGGCAACACCATATATTTT. It is translated as CASSERDLPGNTIYF.

In this sample, this clonotype turned up many times. The chain is built from TRBV2 and TRBJ2-2; TRBD2 might be the D (5 bases). CDR1 is SNHLY and CDR2 is FYNNEI in the germline V gene. Trimming took 6 bases from V and 5 from J, leaving 10 bases between them. The CDR3 has 13 amino acids. This chain's CDR3 is CASREGATGELFF. The DNA of the CDR3 is TGTGCCAGCAGAGAGGGCGCAACCGGGGAGCTGTTTTTT. Full variable domain (rest looked up from reference TRBV2 and TRBJ2-2): EPEVTQTPSHQVTQMGQEVILRCVPISNHLYFYWYRQILGQKVEFLVSFYNNEISEKSEIFDDQFSVERPDGSNFTLKIRSTKLEDSAMYFCASREGATGELFFGEGSRLTVL.